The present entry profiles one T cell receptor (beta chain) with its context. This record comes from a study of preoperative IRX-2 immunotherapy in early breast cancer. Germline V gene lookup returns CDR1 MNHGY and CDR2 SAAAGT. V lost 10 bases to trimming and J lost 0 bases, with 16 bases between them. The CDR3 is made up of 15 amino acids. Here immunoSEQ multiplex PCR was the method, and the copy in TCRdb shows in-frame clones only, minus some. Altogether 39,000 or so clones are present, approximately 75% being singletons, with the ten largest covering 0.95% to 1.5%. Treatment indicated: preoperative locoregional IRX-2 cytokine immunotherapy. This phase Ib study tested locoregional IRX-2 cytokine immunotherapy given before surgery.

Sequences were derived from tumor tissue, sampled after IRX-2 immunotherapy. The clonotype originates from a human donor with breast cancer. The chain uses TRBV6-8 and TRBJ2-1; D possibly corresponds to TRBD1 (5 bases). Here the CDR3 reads CAIRSGSSSYNEQFF. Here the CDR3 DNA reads TGTGCCATCAGATCAGGGTCAAGCTCCTACAATGAGCAGTTCTTC.